This TCR beta chain was documented in a study of OX40 agonist ivuxolimab in advanced cancers. With regard to the full study: Ivuxolimab was a fully human IgG2 agonistic monoclonal antibody targeting the costimulatory receptor OX40 (CD134). The monotherapy dose-escalation portion (N of about 50 patients) of the phase I ivuxolimab trial is reported in the paper. In the dose-escalation cohort, about four fifths of patients were male, and the mean age was around 65 years with a range of roughly 20 to 80. Peripheral TCRbeta sequencing aimed to test whether ivuxolimab altered TCR sequence diversity and caused clonal T-cell expansion. Among the approximately 50 dose-escalation patients, around 19 had hepatocellular carcinoma, about 15 melanoma, 9 renal cell carcinoma and 9 head and neck cancer. Intravenous ivuxolimab was administered to patients every 2 weeks at six dose levels: 0.01, 0.1, 0.3, 1.5, 3 and 10 mg/kg. Partial responses occurred in three dose-escalation patients: two with cutaneous melanoma and one with hepatocellular carcinoma. Prior anti-PD-1, anti-PD-L1 or anti-CTLA-4 therapy was permitted, and 40% of dose-escalation patients had received checkpoint inhibitors.

To sequence the TCRbeta CDR3 region, genomic DNA was isolated from the sorted cells. The immunoSEQ Assay was used for sequencing of TCRbeta CDR3 regions. TCRdb re-hosts the immuneACCESS table, in-frame sequences only. Its copies lack some clones; in the studies checked, an unresolved V gene accounts for under half of them, and the cause for the rest is not known. The sample table lists about 63,000 clones, around nine tenths of them with a count of one. The ten biggest clones cover about 0.76% of the sample. As concerns this clone: Its antigen is not yet known. Within one base of it there is no much larger clone, and no base qualities were kept.

The CDR3 sequence holds 14 residues, the cysteine and phenylalanine included. Only the CDR3 DNA is retained, 42 bases long and in frame from the first base. The trial excluded patients who had a history of autoimmune disease or were on systemic immunosuppression. Peripheral blood for TCR sequencing was drawn from every dose cohort at baseline, at cycle 4 day 1 and at cycle 7 day 1. The samples were taken from a phase I, first-in-human, multicenter, open-label dose-escalation trial of ivuxolimab. Adults with locally advanced or metastatic melanoma, renal cell, hepatocellular, or head and neck squamous cell carcinoma were enrolled in the trial. Before TCR sequencing, CD4+ T cells and CD8+ T cells were sorted from peripheral blood as separate populations. What the study reported, not specific to this receptor: After ivuxolimab, expanded clones were on average more numerous among CD8+ T cells than among CD4+ T cells. In the 0.1-3.0 mg/kg groups, partial responders were among the patients with the lowest normalized peripheral clonal expansion, particularly in CD8+ T cells. At doses from 0.1 to 3.0 mg/kg, clonal expansion was seen in both CD4+ and CD8+ blood T cells between baseline and week 6. Low levels of normalized T-cell clonal expansion were also seen in some patients who did not respond. The antigen specificity of the peripheral T cells that underwent clonal expansion was not determined.

Recombination joined TRBV21-1 with TRBJ1-5; TRBD1 reflects the table's D call only, with no check against the DNA. TRBV21-1 is labeled a pseudogene. The sequences come from CD4+ or CD8+ T cells sorted from blood, collected in a trial of the OX40 agonist ivuxolimab. This clonotype was obtained from an adult with an advanced solid tumor such as melanoma, head and neck, liver or kidney cancer. The CDR3 is CASPTNTGEQPQHF. The nucleotide sequence is TGTGCCAGTCCTACCAATACAGGGGAACAGCCCCAGCATTTT.